The clone carrying this T cell receptor (beta chain) was recorded only once. Its specificity is not known. The sample comes from a study of shared clonotypes between healthy human individuals. Clones were sequenced by immunoSEQ multiplex PCR, and TCRdb holds only the in-frame ones, with some missing. The table has some 2,500,000 clones, 93% seen once. The CDR3 has 15 residues. The V end was cut by 1 base, the J end by 5 bases, with 11 bases between. Germline V gene data show CDR1 as SGHTA and CDR2 as FQGTGA. Findings of the study overall: Estimated clonotype richness was generally higher in naive than memory subsets.

This sequence was found in a young man in good health. Some clones in this sample may be carry-over from other donors' samples. Sequencing was carried out using naive CD4+ T cells from PBMCs. Indicated subset: CD45RA+ positively selected. The V gene is TRBV7-3, the J gene TRBJ2-2; D gene uncertain. The CDR3 loop reads CASSLSGWFTGELFF. CDR3 DNA: TGTGCCAGCAGCTTAAGTGGTTGGTTTACCGGGGAGCTGTTTTTT. The full variable domain, in which reference TRBV7-3 and TRBJ2-2 provide the parts outside the CDR3, is GAGVSQTPSNKVTEKGKYVELRCDPISGHTALYWYRQSLGQGPEFLIYFQGTGAADDSGLPNDRFFAVRPEGSVSTLKIQRTERGDSAVYLCASSLSGWFTGELFFGEGSRLTVL.